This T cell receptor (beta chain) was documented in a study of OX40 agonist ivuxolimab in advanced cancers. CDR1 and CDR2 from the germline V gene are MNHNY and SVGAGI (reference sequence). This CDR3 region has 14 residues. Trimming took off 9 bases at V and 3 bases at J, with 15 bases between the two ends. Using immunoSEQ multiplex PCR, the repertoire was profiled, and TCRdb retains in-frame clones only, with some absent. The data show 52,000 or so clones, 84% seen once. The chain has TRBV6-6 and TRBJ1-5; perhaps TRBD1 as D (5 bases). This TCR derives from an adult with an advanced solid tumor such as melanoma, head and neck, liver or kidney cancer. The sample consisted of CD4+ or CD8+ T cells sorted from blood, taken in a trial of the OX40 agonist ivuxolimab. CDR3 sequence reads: CASRGPGNNQPQHF. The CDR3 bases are TGTGCCAGTCGGGGCCCCGGGAACAATCAGCCCCAGCATTTT.